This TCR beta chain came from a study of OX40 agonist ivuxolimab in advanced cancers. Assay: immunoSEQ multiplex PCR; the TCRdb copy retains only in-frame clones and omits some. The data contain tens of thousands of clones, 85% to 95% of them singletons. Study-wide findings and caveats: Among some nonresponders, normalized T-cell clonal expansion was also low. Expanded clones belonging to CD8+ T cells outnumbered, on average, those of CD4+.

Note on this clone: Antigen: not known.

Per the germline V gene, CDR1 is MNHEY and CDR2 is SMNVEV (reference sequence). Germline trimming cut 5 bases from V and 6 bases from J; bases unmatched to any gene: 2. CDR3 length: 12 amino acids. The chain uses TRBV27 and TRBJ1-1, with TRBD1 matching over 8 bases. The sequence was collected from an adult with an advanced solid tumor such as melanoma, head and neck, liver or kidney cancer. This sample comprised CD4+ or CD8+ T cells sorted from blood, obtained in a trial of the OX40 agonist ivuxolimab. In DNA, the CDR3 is TGTGCCAGCAGTCCAGGGGGCCCTGAAGCTTTCTTT. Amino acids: CASSPGGPEAFF.